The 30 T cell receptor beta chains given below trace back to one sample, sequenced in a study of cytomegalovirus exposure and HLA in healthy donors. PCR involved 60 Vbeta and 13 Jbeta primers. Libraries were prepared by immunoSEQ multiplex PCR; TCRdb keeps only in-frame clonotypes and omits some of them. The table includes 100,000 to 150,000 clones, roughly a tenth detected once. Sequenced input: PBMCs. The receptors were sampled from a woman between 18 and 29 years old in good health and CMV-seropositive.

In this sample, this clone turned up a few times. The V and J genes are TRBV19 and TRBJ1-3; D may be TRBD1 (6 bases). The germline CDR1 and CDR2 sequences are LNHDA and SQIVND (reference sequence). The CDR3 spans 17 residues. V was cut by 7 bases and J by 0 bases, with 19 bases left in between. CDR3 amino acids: CASTPVGAFSSGNTIYF. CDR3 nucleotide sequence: TGTGCCAGTACACCAGTGGGGGCGTTTAGCTCTGGAAACACCATATATTTT.

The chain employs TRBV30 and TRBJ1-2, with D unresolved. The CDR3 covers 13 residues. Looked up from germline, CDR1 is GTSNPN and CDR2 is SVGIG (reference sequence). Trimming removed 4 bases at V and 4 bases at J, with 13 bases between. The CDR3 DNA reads TGTGCCTGGACTCAAACACTAATCTATGGCTACACCTTC. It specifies CAWTQTLIYGYTF.

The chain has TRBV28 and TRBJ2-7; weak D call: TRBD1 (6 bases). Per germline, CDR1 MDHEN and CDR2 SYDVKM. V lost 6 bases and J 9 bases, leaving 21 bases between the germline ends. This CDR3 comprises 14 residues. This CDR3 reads CASSNRDTLRVQYF. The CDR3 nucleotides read TGTGCCAGCAGCAACCGGGACACTCTACGAGTGCAGTACTTC.

The CDR3 region is CASSEGQGSFSNQPQHF. CDR3 coding DNA: TGTGCCAGCAGCGAGGGACAGGGTAGCTTCAGCAATCAGCCCCAGCATTTT. The chain couples TRBV9 to TRBJ1-5; the match to TRBD1 covers 9 bases. J lost 1 base, V lost 3 bases, and 8 bases had no gene match. CDR1 is SGDLS, CDR2 YYNGEE, per germline. The CDR3 totals 17 residues.

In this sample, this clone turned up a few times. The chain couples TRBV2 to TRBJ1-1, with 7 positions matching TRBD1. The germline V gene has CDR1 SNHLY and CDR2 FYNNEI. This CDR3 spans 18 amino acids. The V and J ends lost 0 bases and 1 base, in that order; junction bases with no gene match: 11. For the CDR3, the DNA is TGTGCCAGCAGTGAAGCGGAACAGACAGGGCGATCGAACACTGAAGCTTTCTTT. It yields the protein CASSEAEQTGRSNTEAFF.

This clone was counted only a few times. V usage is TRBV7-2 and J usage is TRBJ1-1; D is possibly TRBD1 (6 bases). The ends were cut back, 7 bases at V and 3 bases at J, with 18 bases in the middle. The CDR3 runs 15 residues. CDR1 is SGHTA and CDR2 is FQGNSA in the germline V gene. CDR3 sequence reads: CASTERQEVDTEAFF. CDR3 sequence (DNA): TGTGCCAGCACCGAACGACAGGAGGTGGACACTGAAGCTTTCTTT. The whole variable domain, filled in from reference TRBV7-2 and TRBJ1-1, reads GAGVSQSPSNKVTEKGKDVELRCDPISGHTALYWYRQSLGQGLEFLIYFQGNSAPDKSGLPSDRFSAERTGGSVSTLTIQRTQQEDSAVYLCASTERQEVDTEAFFGQGTRLTVV.

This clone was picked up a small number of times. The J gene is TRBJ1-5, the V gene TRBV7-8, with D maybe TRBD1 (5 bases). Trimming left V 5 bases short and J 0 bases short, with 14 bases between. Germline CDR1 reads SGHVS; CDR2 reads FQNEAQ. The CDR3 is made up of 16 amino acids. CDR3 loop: CASSIRQRNSNQPQHF. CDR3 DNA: TGTGCCAGCAGCATACGACAGAGGAATAGCAATCAGCCCCAGCATTTT.

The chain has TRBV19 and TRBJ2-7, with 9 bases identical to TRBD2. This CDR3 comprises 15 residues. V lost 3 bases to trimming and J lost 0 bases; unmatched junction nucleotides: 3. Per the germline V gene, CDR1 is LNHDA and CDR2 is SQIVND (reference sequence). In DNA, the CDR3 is TGTGCCAGTAGTATGCTAGCGGGGACCTCCTACGAGCAGTACTTC. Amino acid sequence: CASSMLAGTSYEQYF.

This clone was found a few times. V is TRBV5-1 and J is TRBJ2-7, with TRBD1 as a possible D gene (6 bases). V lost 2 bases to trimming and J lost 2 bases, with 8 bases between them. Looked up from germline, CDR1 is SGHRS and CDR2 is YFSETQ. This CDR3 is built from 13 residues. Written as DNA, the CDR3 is TGCGCCAGCAGCTTTGGGGGCCCCTACGAGCAGTACTTC. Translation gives CASSFGGPYEQYF.

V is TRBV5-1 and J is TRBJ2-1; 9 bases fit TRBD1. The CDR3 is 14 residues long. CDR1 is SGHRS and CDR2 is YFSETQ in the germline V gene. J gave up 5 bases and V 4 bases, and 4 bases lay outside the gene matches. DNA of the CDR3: TGCGCCAGCAGCCCGGACAGGGGCCACAATGAGCAGTTCTTC. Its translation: CASSPDRGHNEQFF.

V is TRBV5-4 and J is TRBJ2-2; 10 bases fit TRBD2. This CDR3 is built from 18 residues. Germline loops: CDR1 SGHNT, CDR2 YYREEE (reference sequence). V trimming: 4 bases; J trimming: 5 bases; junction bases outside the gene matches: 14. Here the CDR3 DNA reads TGTGCCAGCAGCAGGTCCGAATTAGCGGGAGGAAGGACCGGGGAGCTGTTTTTT. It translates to CASSRSELAGGRTGELFF.

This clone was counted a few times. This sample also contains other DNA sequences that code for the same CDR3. The CDR3 protein is CASSLGGSFTGELFF. CDR3 bases: TGCGCCAGCAGCTTGGGAGGGAGCTTTACCGGGGAGCTGTTTTTT. The chain combines TRBV5-1 with TRBJ2-2; weak D call: TRBD2 (5 bases). Germline CDR1 SGHRS, CDR2 YFSETQ. Trimming removed 0 bases from V and 5 bases from J, with 11 bases in between. CDR3 length: 15 amino acids.

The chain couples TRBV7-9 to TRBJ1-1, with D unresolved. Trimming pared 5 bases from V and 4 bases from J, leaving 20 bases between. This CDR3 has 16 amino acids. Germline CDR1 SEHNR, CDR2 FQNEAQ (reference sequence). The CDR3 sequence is CASSVNPGYLGTEAFF. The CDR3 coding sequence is TGTGCCAGCAGCGTAAACCCCGGGTATCTCGGCACTGAAGCTTTCTTT.

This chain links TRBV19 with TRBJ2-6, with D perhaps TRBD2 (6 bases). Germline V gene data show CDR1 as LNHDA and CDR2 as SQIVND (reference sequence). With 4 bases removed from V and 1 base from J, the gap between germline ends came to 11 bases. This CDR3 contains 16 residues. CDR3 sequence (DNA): TGTGCCAGTAGTAGGGGGGAAGGGTCTGGGGCCAACGTCCTGACTTTC. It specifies CASSRGEGSGANVLTF.

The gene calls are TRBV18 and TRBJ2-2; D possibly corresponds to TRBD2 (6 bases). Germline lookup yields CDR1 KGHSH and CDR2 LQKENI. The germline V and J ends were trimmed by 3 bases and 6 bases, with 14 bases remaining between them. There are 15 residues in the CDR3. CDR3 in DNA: TGTGCCAGCTCACCGCGGGGAGTGGGCGCCGGGGAGCTGTTTTTT. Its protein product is CASSPRGVGAGELFF.

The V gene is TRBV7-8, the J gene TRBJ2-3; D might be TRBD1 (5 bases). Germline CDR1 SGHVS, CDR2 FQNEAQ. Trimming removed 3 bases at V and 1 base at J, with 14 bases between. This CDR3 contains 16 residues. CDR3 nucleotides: TGTGCCAGCAGCTTTGGGGCTAGTCAGGGCACAGATACGCAGTATTTT. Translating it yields CASSFGASQGTDTQYF. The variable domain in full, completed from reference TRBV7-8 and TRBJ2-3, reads GAGVSQSPRYKVAKRGQDVALRCDPISGHVSLFWYQQALGQGPEFLTYFQNEAQLDKSGLPSDRFFAERPEGSVSTLKIQRTQQEDSAVYLCASSFGASQGTDTQYFGPGTRLTVL.

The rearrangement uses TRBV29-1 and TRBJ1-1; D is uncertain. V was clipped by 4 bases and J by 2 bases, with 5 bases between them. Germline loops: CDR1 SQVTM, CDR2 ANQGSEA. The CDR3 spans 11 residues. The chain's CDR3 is CSVVLNTEAFF. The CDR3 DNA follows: TGCAGCGTTGTGCTAAACACTGAAGCTTTCTTT.

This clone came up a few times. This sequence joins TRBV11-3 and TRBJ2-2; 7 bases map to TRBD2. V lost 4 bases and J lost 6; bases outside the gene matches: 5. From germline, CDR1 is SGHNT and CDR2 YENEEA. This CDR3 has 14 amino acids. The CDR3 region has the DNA TGTGCCAGCAGCTCTAGCGGACCAGCCGGGGAGCTGTTTTTT. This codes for CASSSSGPAGELFF.

CDR3 sequence reads: CASSPDGLAGNTGELFF. In DNA, the CDR3 is TGTGCCAGCAGCCCCGATGGACTAGCGGGGAACACCGGGGAGCTGTTTTTT. The chain joins TRBV7-6 to TRBJ2-2; TRBD2 matches 11 bases. The CDR3 contains 17 residues. Per the germline V gene, CDR1 is SGHVS and CDR2 is FNYEAQ. Germline trimming cut 5 bases from V and 1 base from J; bases unmatched to any gene: 6.

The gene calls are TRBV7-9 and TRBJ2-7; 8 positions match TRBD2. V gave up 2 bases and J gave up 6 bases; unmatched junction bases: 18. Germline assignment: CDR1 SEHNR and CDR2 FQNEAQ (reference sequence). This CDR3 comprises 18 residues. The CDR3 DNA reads TGTGCCAGCAGCTTATCCGGGGGGGGGAGGATTCTGCCTCTCGAGCAGTACTTC. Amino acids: CASSLSGGGRILPLEQYF.

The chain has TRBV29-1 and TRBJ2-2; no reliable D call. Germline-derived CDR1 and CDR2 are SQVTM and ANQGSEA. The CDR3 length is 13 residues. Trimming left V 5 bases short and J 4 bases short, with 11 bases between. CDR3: CSVRREVTGELFF. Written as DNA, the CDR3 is TGCAGCGTTAGGAGAGAGGTCACCGGGGAGCTGTTTTTT.

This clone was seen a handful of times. This CDR3 reads CASSVDHEGVTGNTIYF. The CDR3 region has the DNA TGTGCCAGCAGCGTAGATCACGAGGGGGTAACTGGAAACACCATATATTTT. The chain is built from TRBV9 and TRBJ1-3; the D gene is possibly TRBD1 (6 bases). V was pared by 0 bases and J by 2 bases, with 15 bases between. Germline loops: CDR1 SGDLS, CDR2 YYNGEE. The length of the CDR3 is 17 residues.

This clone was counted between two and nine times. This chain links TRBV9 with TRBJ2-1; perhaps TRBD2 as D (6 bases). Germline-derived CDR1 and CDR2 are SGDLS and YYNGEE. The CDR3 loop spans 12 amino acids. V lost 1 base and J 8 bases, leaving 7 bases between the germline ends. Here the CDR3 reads CASSVTSYEQFF. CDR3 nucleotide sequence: TGTGCCAGCAGCGTAACTAGCTATGAGCAGTTCTTC.

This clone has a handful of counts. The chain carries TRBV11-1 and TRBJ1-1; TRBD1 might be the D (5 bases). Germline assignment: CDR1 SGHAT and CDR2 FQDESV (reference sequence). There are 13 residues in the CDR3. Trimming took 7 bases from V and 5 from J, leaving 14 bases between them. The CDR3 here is CASTIKGNTEAFF. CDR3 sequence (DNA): TGTGCCAGCACCATTAAGGGGAATACTGAAGCTTTCTTT.

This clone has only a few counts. CDR3 loop: CASSLEGTGINEQFF. The CDR3 DNA follows: TGCGCCAGCAGCTTGGAAGGGACAGGCATCAATGAGCAGTTCTTC. V usage is TRBV5-1 and J usage is TRBJ2-1; TRBD1 agrees at 8 bases. V gave up 0 bases and J gave up 6 bases; unmatched junction bases: 5. Germline V lookup: CDR1 SGHRS, CDR2 YFSETQ. The CDR3 contains 15 residues.

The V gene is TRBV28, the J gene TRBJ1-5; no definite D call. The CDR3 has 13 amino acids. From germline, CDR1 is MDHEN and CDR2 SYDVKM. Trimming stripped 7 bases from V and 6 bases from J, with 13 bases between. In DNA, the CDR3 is TGTGCCAGCAAATATACCAGGATTCAGCCCCAGCATTTT. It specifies CASKYTRIQPQHF.

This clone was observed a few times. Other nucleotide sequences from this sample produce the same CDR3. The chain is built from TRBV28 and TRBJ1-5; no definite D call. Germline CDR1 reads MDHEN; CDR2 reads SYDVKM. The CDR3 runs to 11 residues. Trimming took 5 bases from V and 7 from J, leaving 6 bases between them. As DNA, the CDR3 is TGTGCCAGCAGTCGGAGCCAGCCCCAGCATTTT. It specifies CASSRSQPQHF.

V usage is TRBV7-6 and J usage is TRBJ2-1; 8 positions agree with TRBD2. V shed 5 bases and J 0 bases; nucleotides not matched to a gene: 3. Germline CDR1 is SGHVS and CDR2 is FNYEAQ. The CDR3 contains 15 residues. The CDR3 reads CASSPSGSSYNEQFF. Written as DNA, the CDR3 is TGTGCCAGCAGCCCGAGCGGGAGCTCCTACAATGAGCAGTTCTTC.

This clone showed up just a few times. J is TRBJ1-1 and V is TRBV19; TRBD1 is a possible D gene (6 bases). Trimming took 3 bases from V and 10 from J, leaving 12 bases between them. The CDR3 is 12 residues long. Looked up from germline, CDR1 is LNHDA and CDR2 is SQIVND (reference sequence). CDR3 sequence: CASSIYGTRAFF. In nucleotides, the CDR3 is TGTGCCAGTAGTATCTACGGGACAAGAGCTTTCTTT. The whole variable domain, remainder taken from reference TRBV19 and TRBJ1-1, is DGGITQSPKYLFRKEGQNVTLSCEQNLNHDAMYWYRQDPGQGLRLIYYSQIVNDFQKGDIAEGYSVSREKKESFPLTVTSAQKNPTAFYLCASSIYGTRAFFGQGTRLTVV.

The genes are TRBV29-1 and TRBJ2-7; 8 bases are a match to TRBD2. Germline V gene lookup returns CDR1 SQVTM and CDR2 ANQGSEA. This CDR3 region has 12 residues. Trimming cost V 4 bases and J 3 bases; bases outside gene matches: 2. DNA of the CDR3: TGCAGCGTTGGCGCGGGAGGCTACGAGCAGTACTTC. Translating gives CSVGAGGYEQYF.